Following are 15 T cell receptor beta chains from one sample sequenced in a study of early T cells in non-severe SARS-CoV-2 infection. TCRdb called the 5' RACE reads again in MiXCR, with one record for every CDR3 protein. Of 57,000 or so distinct CDR3 sequences in the sample, 12% were seen once. The material was whole blood, obtained at baseline. The receptor source for this set is an adult who was a healthcare worker with PCR-confirmed SARS-CoV-2 infection or an uninfected control (not recorded which). The donor label of this sample is uncertain.

This clonotype was observed at least ten times. The CDR3 DNA sequence: TGCGCCAGCAGCTTGATTTTCACAGGGGCCGCCAACAATGAGCAGTTCTTC. Residues: CASSLIFTGAANNEQFF. The genes are TRBV5-1 and TRBJ2-1; 7 bases are shared with TRBD1. V trimming: 1 base; J trimming: 5 bases; junction bases outside the gene matches: 12. The V gene's germline CDR1 is SGHRS and CDR2 YFSETQ. The CDR3 totals 17 residues.

This clonotype has a handful of counts. V and J are TRBV6-1 and TRBJ2-5; the match to TRBD2 covers 12 bases. Losses at the gene ends were 0 bases for V and 9 bases for J; bases not matched to a gene: 2. In germline, CDR1 is MNHNS, CDR2 SASEGT. CDR3 length: 14 residues. The CDR3 loop is CASSEATSGGPQYF. CDR3 nucleotides: TGTGCCAGCAGTGAAGCGACTAGCGGGGGACCCCAGTACTTC.

Details on this clonotype: A clone one base away is much larger, so this may be a read error. V is TRBV9 and J is TRBJ1-5, with TRBD1 matching over 7 bases. This CDR3 region has 15 residues. In germline, CDR1 is SGDLS, CDR2 YYNGEE. The trim removed 3 bases at V and 5 bases at J, leaving 8 bases unmatched. The CDR3 nucleotides read TGTGCCAGCAGCGGGGGGACAGCACTCGATCAGCCCCAGCATTTT. This translates into CASSGGTALDQPQHF.

This clonotype was observed at least ten times. The chain has TRBV12-3 or TRBV12-4 and TRBJ1-3; no clear D. The V end was cut by 5 bases, the J end by 4 bases, with 9 bases between. This CDR3 comprises 13 residues. The CDR3 DNA reads as TGTGCCAGCAGTCGGGAAAGAGGAAACACCATATATTTT. Translation: CASSRERGNTIYF.

This clonotype was counted a few times. V is TRBV30 and J is TRBJ1-6; a weak D match, TRBD1 (5 bases). Germline values: CDR1 GTSNPN, CDR2 SVGIG (reference sequence). The CDR3 runs to 14 residues. V gave up 1 base and J gave up 11 bases, with 15 bases separating them. The CDR3 DNA is TGTGCCTGGAGTGCAGGGATTGGGACGACACCCCTCCACTTT. It specifies CAWSAGIGTTPLHF.

This clonotype has a handful of counts. The chain couples TRBV5-1 to TRBJ2-1, with D possibly being TRBD1 or TRBD2 (5 bases each). Per the germline V gene, CDR1 is SGHRS and CDR2 is YFSETQ. This CDR3 has 13 amino acids. V was pared by 6 bases and J by 9 bases, with 16 bases between. The CDR3 reads CASTALGDGEQFF. CDR3 DNA: TGCGCCAGCACGGCCCTAGGGGACGGTGAGCAGTTCTTC.

The chain joins TRBV6-2 or TRBV6-3 to TRBJ2-5; 9 bases are a match to TRBD2. Germline CDR1 MNHEY, CDR2 SVGEGT. The CDR3 is made up of 17 amino acids. Trimming cost V 3 bases and J 5 bases; bases outside gene matches: 13. The CDR3 protein is CASSYWLKGLASETQYF. The CDR3 nucleotides read TGTGCCAGCAGTTATTGGCTAAAGGGACTAGCAAGCGAGACCCAGTACTTC.

Ten or more counts support this clonotype. V is TRBV11-2 and J is TRBJ1-1; unclear D gene. CDR1 is SGHAT, CDR2 FQNNGV, per germline. V was shortened by 3 bases and J by 1 base, with 6 bases between the two germline ends. This CDR3 contains 13 residues. Here the CDR3 reads CASSFAENTEAFF. CDR3 nucleotides: TGTGCCAGCAGCTTTGCCGAGAACACTGAAGCTTTCTTT.

This clonotype was seen more than once but under ten times. The chain uses TRBV11-2 and TRBJ1-4, with a possible D match to TRBD1 (6 bases). Germline CDR1 reads SGHAT; CDR2 reads FQNNGV. The CDR3 is made up of 16 amino acids. Trimming took 5 bases from V and 7 from J, leaving 20 bases between them. CDR3 region: CASSVAPGASIEKLFF. The CDR3 bases are TGTGCCAGCAGCGTCGCTCCGGGGGCGAGCATTGAAAAACTGTTTTTT. The whole variable domain, remainder taken from reference TRBV11-2 and TRBJ1-4, is EAGVAQSPRYKIIEKRQSVAFWCNPISGHATLYWYQQILGQGPKLLIQFQNNGVVDDSQLPKDRFSAERLKGVDSTLKIQPAKLEDSAVYLCASSVAPGASIEKLFFGSGTQLSVL.

This clonotype was observed a handful of times. The chain uses TRBV7-2 and TRBJ1-5; D is ambiguous. V lost 5 bases to trimming and J lost 2 bases, with 13 bases between them. Germline V CDR1 and CDR2: SGHTA, FQGNSA. CDR3 length: 15 residues. CDR3 protein: CASSRSWTGNQPQHF. The CDR3 coding sequence is TGTGCCAGCAGCCGGTCTTGGACGGGCAATCAGCCCCAGCATTTT.

This clonotype was picked up many times. The V gene is TRBV5-1, the J gene TRBJ2-5, with 12 bases lining up with TRBD2. With 2 bases clipped from V and 3 bases from J, the junction kept 5 bases outside the gene matches. This CDR3 contains 16 residues. Germline V gene sequence: CDR1 SGHRS, CDR2 YFSETQ. The CDR3 DNA reads TGCGCCAGCAGCTTACTACTAGCGGGGGGCGAAGAGACCCAGTACTTC. This codes for CASSLLLAGGEETQYF.

Comment on this clonotype: A read error may produce the germline difference seen at one junction end. The chain joins TRBV20-1 to TRBJ2-3; possibly TRBD2 for D (5 bases). Germline CDR1 DFQATT, CDR2 SNEGSKA (reference sequence). The CDR3 is 15 residues long. The CDR3 here is CSANIRGLGTDAQYF. The CDR3 DNA reads as TGCAGTGCCAATATTCGGGGATTGGGTACAGATGCGCAGTATTTT.

CDR3 residues: CASSTQGNRMNTEAFF. In nucleotides, the CDR3 is TGCGCCAGCAGCACACAGGGCAATCGGATGAACACTGAAGCTTTCTTT. J is TRBJ1-1 and V is TRBV5-1; TRBD1 is a possible D gene (6 bases). The length of the CDR3 is 16 residues. The germline V gene has CDR1 SGHRS and CDR2 YFSETQ. Trimming removed 4 bases from V and 0 bases from J, with 16 bases in between.

This clonotype has a handful of counts. The gene calls are TRBV9 and TRBJ1-2; 7 nucleotides align to TRBD1. From germline, CDR1 is SGDLS and CDR2 YYNGEE. V lost 4 bases and J lost 4; bases outside the gene matches: 7. The CDR3 length is 14 residues. CDR3 coding DNA: TGTGCCAGCAGCCCCCGAGGGGACAGCTATGGCTACACCTTC. The encoded protein is CASSPRGDSYGYTF.

In this sample, this clonotype turned up a few times. This rearrangement joins TRBV29-1 to TRBJ1-1; TRBD1 matches 8 bases. Trimming took 7 bases from V and 0 from J; bases not matched to a gene: 10. Germline CDR1 SQVTM, CDR2 ANQGSEA. This CDR3 has 15 amino acids. The CDR3 spells CSALTGANLNTEAFF. As DNA, the CDR3 is TGCAGCGCCCTGACAGGGGCTAATCTGAACACTGAAGCTTTCTTT.